The clone carrying this T cell receptor (beta chain) was detected ten times or more. Its antigen is undetermined. CDR3 size: 13 residues. V was clipped by 4 bases and J by 5 bases; unmatched bases: 1. Germline V gene lookup returns CDR1 ENHRY and CDR2 SYGVKD. The data were obtained in a study of CD8+CD57+ T cells in acquired aplastic anemia. Study at large: When averaged, DNA from sorted CD4+ and CD8+ cells came to 3 to 4 ug. Healthy donor CD4+ samples were sequenced to a depth that averaged about 10.8 million reads. Broader study findings: CD8+ Simpson's diversity in patients was not significantly different from that in controls. About 28 sequences, all CD8+ CDR3, were shared between patients and controls.

For CDR3 and TCR beta VDJ profiling, genomic DNA was the template used. TCRdb reanalysed the reads using MiXCR and keeps one entry per CDR3 protein. This repertoire shows more than 150,000 distinct CDR3 sequences, approximately 45% found once; its top ten account for 2.5% to 3.5%. This sequence was found in a human donor in good health. This sequence joins TRBV10-3 and TRBJ2-7; 11 positions match TRBD2. The sequencing sample was made of sorted CD4+, CD8+, or CD8+CD57+ T cells (not recorded which) from PBMCs. CDR3 DNA sequence: TGTGCCATCAGTGGGGGACTAGCGGACGAGCAGTACTTC. Encoded protein: CAISGGLADEQYF.